This paragraph reports one T cell receptor beta chain. A J-beta primer mix and a sample-barcoded 5' primer were used in a second PCR of roughly 7 to 12 cycles. Every cDNA molecule bore a tag from a template-switch adaptor containing 12 random nucleotides. Every sample gave at least 2.5 million paired-end reads containing CDR3. TCRdb passed the 5' RACE reads through MiXCR, listing each CDR3 protein once. This repertoire shows approximately 800,000 distinct CDR3 sequences, about 53% found once; its top ten account for about two fifths. The record originates from a study of blood T cells in healthy people across ages. With each sample, at least 5 micrograms of total RNA were extracted. The source material was blood. The TCR originated in a man older than 75 in good health.

This chain's CDR3 is CASRGGQATQYF. CDR3 bases: TGTGCCAGCAGGGGGGGACAGGCGACCCAGTACTTC. The chain couples TRBV2 to TRBJ2-4; 8 nucleotides align to TRBD1. The J call is in doubt because the DNA end fits TRBJ2-5 better. The germline CDR1 and CDR2 sequences are SNHLY and FYNNEI. The CDR3 loop spans 12 amino acids.